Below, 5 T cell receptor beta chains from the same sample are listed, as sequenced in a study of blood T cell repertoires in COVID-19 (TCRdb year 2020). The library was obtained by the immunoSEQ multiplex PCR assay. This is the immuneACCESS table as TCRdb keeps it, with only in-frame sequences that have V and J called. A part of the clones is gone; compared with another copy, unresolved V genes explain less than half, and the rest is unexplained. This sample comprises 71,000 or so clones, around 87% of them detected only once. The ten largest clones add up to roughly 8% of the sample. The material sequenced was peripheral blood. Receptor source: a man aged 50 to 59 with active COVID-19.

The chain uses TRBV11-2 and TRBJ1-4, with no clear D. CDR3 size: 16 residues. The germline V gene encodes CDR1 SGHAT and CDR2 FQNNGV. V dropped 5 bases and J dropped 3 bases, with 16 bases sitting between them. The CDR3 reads CASSRTSGKANEKLFF. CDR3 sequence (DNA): TGTGCCAGCAGCCGGACGAGCGGGAAAGCTAATGAAAAACTGTTTTTT. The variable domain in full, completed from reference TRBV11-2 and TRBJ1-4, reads EAGVAQSPRYKIIEKRQSVAFWCNPISGHATLYWYQQILGQGPKLLIQFQNNGVVDDSQLPKDRFSAERLKGVDSTLKIQPAKLEDSAVYLCASSRTSGKANEKLFFGSGTQLSVL.

The chain's CDR3 is CASSPGQDNSPLHF. The CDR3 DNA is TGTGCCAGCTCACCCGGACAGGATAATTCACCCCTCCACTTT. The genes are TRBV18 and TRBJ1-6; TRBD1 matches 7 bases. This CDR3 has 14 amino acids. The germline CDR1 and CDR2 sequences are KGHSH and LQKENI. The V segment lost 3 bases and the J segment 5 bases; nucleotides outside the gene matches: 1.

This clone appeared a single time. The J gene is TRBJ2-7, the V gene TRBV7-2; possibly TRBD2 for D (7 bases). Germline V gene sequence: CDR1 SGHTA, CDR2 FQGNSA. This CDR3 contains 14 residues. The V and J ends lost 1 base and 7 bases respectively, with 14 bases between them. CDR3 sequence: CASSLVWGGREQYF. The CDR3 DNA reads TGTGCCAGCAGCTTAGTTTGGGGGGGGCGGGAGCAGTACTTC.

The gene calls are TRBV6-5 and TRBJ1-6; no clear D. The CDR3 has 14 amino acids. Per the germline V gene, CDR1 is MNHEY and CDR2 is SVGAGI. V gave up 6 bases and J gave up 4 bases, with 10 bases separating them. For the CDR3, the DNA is TGTGCCAGCAGGGTTACAGATTATAATTCACCCCTCCACTTT. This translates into CASRVTDYNSPLHF.

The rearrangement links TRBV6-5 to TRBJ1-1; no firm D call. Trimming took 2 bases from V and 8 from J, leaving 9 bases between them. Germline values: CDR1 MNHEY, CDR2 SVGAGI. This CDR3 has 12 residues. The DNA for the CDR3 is TGTGCCAGCAGTTACCTGGAGCGGGAAGCTTTCTTT. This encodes CASSYLEREAFF.